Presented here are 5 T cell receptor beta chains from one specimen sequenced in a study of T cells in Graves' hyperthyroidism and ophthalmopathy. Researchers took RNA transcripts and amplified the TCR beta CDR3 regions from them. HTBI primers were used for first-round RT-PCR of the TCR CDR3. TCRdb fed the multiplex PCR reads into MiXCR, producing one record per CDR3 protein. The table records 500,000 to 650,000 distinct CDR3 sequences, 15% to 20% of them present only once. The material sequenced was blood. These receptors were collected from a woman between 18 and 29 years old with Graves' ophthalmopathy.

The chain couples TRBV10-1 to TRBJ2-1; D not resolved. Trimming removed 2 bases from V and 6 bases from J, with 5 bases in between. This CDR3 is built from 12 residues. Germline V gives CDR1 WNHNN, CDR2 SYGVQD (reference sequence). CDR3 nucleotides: TGCGCCAGCAGTGAGCTATTCAATGAGCAGTTCTTC. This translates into CASSELFNEQFF.

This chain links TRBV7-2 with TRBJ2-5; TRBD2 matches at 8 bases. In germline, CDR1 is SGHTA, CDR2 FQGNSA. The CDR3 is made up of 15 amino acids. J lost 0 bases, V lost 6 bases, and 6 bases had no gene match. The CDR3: CASSCGGPDQETQYF. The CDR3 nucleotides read TGTGCCAGCAGTTGCGGGGGGCCTGACCAAGAGACCCAGTACTTC.

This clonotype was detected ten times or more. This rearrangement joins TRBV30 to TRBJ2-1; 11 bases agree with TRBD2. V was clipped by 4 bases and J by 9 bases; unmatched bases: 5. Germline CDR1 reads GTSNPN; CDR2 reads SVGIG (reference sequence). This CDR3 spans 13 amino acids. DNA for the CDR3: TGTGCCTGGATTCTAGCGGGGGGTGGTGAGCAGTTCTTC. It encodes CAWILAGGGEQFF.

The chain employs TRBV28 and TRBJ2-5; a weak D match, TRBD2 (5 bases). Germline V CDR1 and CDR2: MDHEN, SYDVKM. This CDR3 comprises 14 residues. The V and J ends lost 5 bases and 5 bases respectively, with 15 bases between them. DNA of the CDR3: TGTGCCAGCAGTGGGAGAAGGTCGAAGGAGACCCAGTACTTC. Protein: CASSGRRSKETQYF.

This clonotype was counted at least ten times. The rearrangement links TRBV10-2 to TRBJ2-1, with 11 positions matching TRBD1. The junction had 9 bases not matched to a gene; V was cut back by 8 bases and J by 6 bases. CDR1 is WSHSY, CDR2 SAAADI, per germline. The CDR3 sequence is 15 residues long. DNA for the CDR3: TGCGCCAGCCTACCACCAGGGACAGGGGGCAATGAGCAGTTCTTC. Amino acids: CASLPPGTGGNEQFF.